The 18 T cell receptor beta chains given below trace back to one sample, sequenced in a study of blood T cell repertoires in COVID-19. TCRdb's copy holds only in-frame clones and misses some; the assay was immunoSEQ multiplex PCR. The top ten hold 0.99% of the sample, which has 150,000 to 200,000 clones, approximately 86% seen once. The sequencing sample was made of peripheral blood. Every receptor here comes from a man between 18 and 29 years old with acute or convalescent COVID-19.

V and J are TRBV18 and TRBJ2-5, with 12 bases fitting TRBD2. With 3 bases clipped from V and 5 bases from J, the junction kept 4 bases outside the gene matches. Germline V gene lookup returns CDR1 KGHSH and CDR2 LQKENI. The CDR3 totals 15 residues. CDR3 nucleotides: TGTGCCAGCTCACCGACTAGCGGGGGTCTGGAGACCCAGTACTTC. It yields the protein CASSPTSGGLETQYF.

V is TRBV24-1 and J is TRBJ2-1; 10 bases are shared with TRBD1. The CDR3 sequence is 18 residues long. CDR1 is KGHDR and CDR2 is SFDVKD in the germline V gene. Trimming removed 2 bases from V and 4 bases from J; junction bases left unmatched: 10. CDR3 DNA: TGTGCCACCAGTGATTCCTCGGTGGGACAGGGGAATTACAATGAGCAGTTCTTC. Its protein product is CATSDSSVGQGNYNEQFF.

The CDR3 is CASSRRRGNSYNEQFF. Written as DNA, the CDR3 is TGTGCCAGTAGCCGACGGCGGGGGAACTCCTACAATGAGCAGTTCTTC. This chain links TRBV19 with TRBJ2-1; 7 positions agree with TRBD2. Trimming removed 6 bases from V and 0 bases from J; junction bases left unmatched: 8. The CDR3 loop spans 16 amino acids. CDR1 and CDR2 (germline): LNHDA, SQIVND (reference sequence).

V is TRBV30 and J is TRBJ1-3, with D unresolved. The V gene's germline CDR1 is GTSNPN and CDR2 SVGIG (reference sequence). Trimming cost V 7 bases and J 1 base, with 11 bases left between them. This CDR3 has 13 residues. CDR3: CASSRESGNTIYF. For the CDR3, the DNA is TGTGCCTCGTCAAGGGAGTCTGGAAACACCATATATTTT.

The chain recombines TRBV5-1 with TRBJ2-7, with TRBD1 identical over 7 bases. The V and J ends lost 1 base and 2 bases, in that order; junction bases with no gene match: 3. Germline V gene lookup returns CDR1 SGHRS and CDR2 YFSETQ. This CDR3 is 14 amino acids long. This CDR3 reads CASSLQTGTYEQYF. The CDR3 bases are TGCGCCAGCAGCTTGCAGACAGGGACCTACGAGCAGTACTTC.

With respect to this clone: One end of the junction is discordant with germline, which a read error may explain. This chain connects TRBV14 to TRBJ1-2, with no clear D. CDR3 length equals 14 residues. The germline gives CDR1 SGHDN, CDR2 FVKESK. For the CDR3, the DNA is TGTGCCAGCAGCAAAGACCCTCCTAACTATGGCTACACCTTC. Its protein is CASSKDPPNYGYTF.

The rearrangement links TRBV5-8 to TRBJ1-5; D is undetermined. CDR1 and CDR2 from the germline V gene are SGHTS and YDEGEE. V was shortened by 0 bases and J by 2 bases, with 9 bases between the two germline ends. This CDR3 region has 15 residues. This CDR3 reads CASSLGFGRNQPQHF. The CDR3 DNA reads as TGTGCCAGCAGCTTGGGGTTCGGTCGCAATCAGCCCCAGCATTTT.

The genes are TRBV7-9 and TRBJ1-1; possible D gene TRBD1, 5 bases. Trimming shortened V by 2 bases and J by 4 bases, and 11 bases separated the two germline ends. CDR3 size: 14 residues. The germline CDR1 and CDR2 sequences are SEHNR and FQNEAQ (reference sequence). CDR3 coding DNA: TGTGCCAGCAGCTTATTCGGGAGGGGCACTGAAGCTTTCTTT. It encodes CASSLFGRGTEAFF. Full variable domain (rest looked up from reference TRBV7-9 and TRBJ1-1): DTGVSQNPRHKITKRGQNVTFRCDPISEHNRLYWYRQTLGQGPEFLTYFQNEAQLEKSRLLSDRFSAERPKGSFSTLEIQRTEQGDSAMYLCASSLFGRGTEAFFGQGTRLTVV.

The rearrangement uses TRBV28 and TRBJ2-4, with 11 bases identical to TRBD2. The V gene's germline CDR1 is MDHEN and CDR2 SYDVKM. This CDR3 comprises 16 residues. J gave up 1 base and V 6 bases, and 5 bases lay outside the gene matches. CDR3 region: CASSQTSGAAKNIQYF. CDR3 DNA: TGTGCCAGCAGCCAGACTAGCGGGGCGGCCAAAAACATTCAGTACTTC. The full variable domain, completed using reference TRBV28 and TRBJ2-4, is DVKVTQSSRYLVKRTGEKVFLECVQDMDHENMFWYRQDPGLGLRLIYFSYDVKMKEKGDIPEGYSVSREKKERFSLILESASTNQTSMYLCASSQTSGAAKNIQYFGAGTRLSVL.

The rearrangement joins TRBV11-2 to TRBJ1-1; maybe TRBD1 (6 bases). The ends were cut back, 2 bases at V and 5 bases at J, with 6 bases in the middle. CDR3 length equals 12 residues. Germline loops: CDR1 SGHAT, CDR2 FQNNGV. The CDR3 is CASSLQGTEAFF. Written as DNA, the CDR3 is TGTGCCAGCAGCTTACAGGGGACTGAAGCTTTCTTT.

J is TRBJ2-1 and V is TRBV9, with a tentative D call TRBD2 (5 bases). This CDR3 region has 14 residues. CDR1 is SGDLS and CDR2 is YYNGEE in the germline V gene. V dropped 0 bases and J dropped 9 bases, with 13 bases sitting between them. The CDR3 region has the DNA TGTGCCAGCAGCGTAGTTTCCGGGATCGGTGAGCAGTTCTTC. The encoded protein is CASSVVSGIGEQFF.

The chain's CDR3 is CASRSLDRGGDGEQFF. For the CDR3, the DNA is TGCGCCAGCCGATCCCTGGACAGGGGAGGGGACGGTGAGCAGTTCTTC. The V and J genes are TRBV5-1 and TRBJ2-1; 9 bases map to TRBD1. CDR3 size: 16 residues. V lost 7 bases to trimming and J lost 9 bases; unmatched junction nucleotides: 17. The germline V gene encodes CDR1 SGHRS and CDR2 YFSETQ.

V and J are TRBV7-2 and TRBJ2-1; 7 nucleotides match TRBD2. CDR1 is SGHTA and CDR2 is FQGNSA in the germline V gene. Trimming removed 0 bases from V and 7 bases from J; junction bases left unmatched: 6. This CDR3 spans 15 amino acids. This chain's CDR3 is CASSLAPGLRNEQFF. DNA of the CDR3: TGTGCCAGCAGCTTAGCGCCGGGACTACGGAATGAGCAGTTCTTC. The whole variable domain, filled in from reference TRBV7-2 and TRBJ2-1, reads GAGVSQSPSNKVTEKGKDVELRCDPISGHTALYWYRQSLGQGLEFLIYFQGNSAPDKSGLPSDRFSAERTGGSVSTLTIQRTQQEDSAVYLCASSLAPGLRNEQFFGPGTRLTVL.

This chain uses TRBV6-5 with TRBJ2-7, with D maybe TRBD1 (5 bases). CDR1 and CDR2 from the germline V gene are MNHEY and SVGAGI. The CDR3 extends over 14 amino acids. The V and J ends lost 6 bases and 0 bases respectively, with 12 bases between them. The CDR3, as DNA: TGTGCCAGCAGCAAGACAGCTTCCTCCTACGAGCAGTACGTC. Its protein is CASSKTASSYEQYV.

J is TRBJ1-1 and V is TRBV9; D call uncertain. This CDR3 comprises 16 residues. The V gene's germline CDR1 is SGDLS and CDR2 YYNGEE. Trimming shortened V by 3 bases and J by 1 base, and 16 bases separated the two germline ends. The CDR3 DNA is TGTGCCAGCAGCGGCCTAGGAGATAGCGGGAACACTGAAGCTTTCTTT. Protein product: CASSGLGDSGNTEAFF. The variable domain in full, with the rest retrieved from reference TRBV9 and TRBJ1-1, is DSGVTQTPKHLITATGQRVTLRCSPRSGDLSVYWYQQSLDQGLQFLIQYYNGEERAKGNILERFSAQQFPDLHSELNLSSLELGDSALYFCASSGLGDSGNTEAFFGQGTRLTVV.

In its sample, this clone was seen a few times. The rearrangement links TRBV6-5 to TRBJ1-4; possible D gene TRBD1, 5 bases. The CDR3 runs 15 residues. Trimming stripped 2 bases from V and 7 bases from J, with 14 bases between. Looked up from germline, CDR1 is MNHEY and CDR2 is SVGAGI. The chain's CDR3 is CASSYMQGKAEKLFF. The CDR3 DNA sequence: TGTGCCAGCAGTTACATGCAGGGCAAGGCTGAAAAACTGTTTTTT.

The chain recombines TRBV6-4 with TRBJ2-2; TRBD2 aligns across 8 bases. The CDR3 has 16 amino acids. Trimming took 2 bases from V and 3 from J; bases not matched to a gene: 5. The V gene's germline CDR1 is MRHNA and CDR2 SNTAGT. CDR3 in DNA: TGTGCCAGCAGTGACAACGCGGGGGGACACACCGGGGAGCTGTTTTTT. Translated: CASSDNAGGHTGELFF.

The chain employs TRBV5-4 and TRBJ2-2; 8 nucleotides line up with TRBD2. J gave up 4 bases and V 4 bases, and 12 bases lay outside the gene matches. This CDR3 is built from 17 residues. Germline values: CDR1 SGHNT, CDR2 YYREEE (reference sequence). This CDR3 is CASSHPRGGQVTGELFF. Here the CDR3 DNA reads TGTGCCAGCAGCCACCCCCGGGGGGGGCAGGTCACCGGGGAGCTGTTTTTT.